This entry concerns a single T cell receptor (beta chain). Its target is not known. This sample is drawn from a study of human thymus T cells. General observations from the study: Repertoires sampled from thymus and blood appeared biased in V and J gene usage.

Method: immunoSEQ multiplex PCR; TCRdb's copy keeps in-frame clones and lacks some. The table has 45,000 to 50,000 clones, roughly 94% seen once. Healthy Finnish infants undergoing corrective surgery for congenital heart defects were used as donors. During surgery, roughly 0.45-1 mL peripheral blood was drawn from four of eight donors. V was pared by 3 bases and J by 6 bases, with 11 bases between. Germline assignment: CDR1 SGHAT and CDR2 FQNNGV. This CDR3 is built from 14 residues. Source material: blood. The genes are TRBV11-2 and TRBJ2-2, with D uncertain. The sequence came from a girl under two years old with a congenital heart defect but otherwise immunologically healthy. The CDR3 DNA is TGTGCCAGCAGCTTGTTTCTAGAGCCCGGGGAGCTGTTTTTT. Translation: CASSLFLEPGELFF.